The 7 T cell receptor beta chains below were found in one sample sequenced in a study of radiotherapy plus CTLA-4 blockade in lung cancer. TCRdb's copy holds only in-frame clones and misses some; the assay was immunoSEQ multiplex PCR. The data show 85,000 to 90,000 clones, about 87% seen once. This material consisted of peripheral blood, taken from a patient treated with radiotherapy plus ipilimumab. These receptors all come from a human donor with non-small cell lung cancer that progressed on radiotherapy plus ipilimumab.

The rearrangement joins TRBV6-5 to TRBJ2-1, with D possibly matching TRBD2 (7 bases). The CDR3 runs 15 residues. Germline loops: CDR1 MNHEY, CDR2 SVGAGI. The germline V and J ends were trimmed by 5 bases and 10 bases, with 21 bases remaining between them. CDR3 bases: TGTGCCAGCAGTCCCCTAACCGGGGGGCCGCGGGAGCAGTTCTTC. It translates to CASSPLTGGPREQFF.

The chain couples TRBV30 to TRBJ1-2; D possibly corresponds to TRBD1 (5 bases). This CDR3 region has 12 residues. Looked up from germline, CDR1 is GTSNPN and CDR2 is SVGIG (reference sequence). Deletions cut 3 bases from V and 8 bases from J, with 13 bases between. CDR3 loop: CAWSARGIGYTF. The CDR3 DNA is TGTGCCTGGAGCGCTCGGGGGATAGGCTACACCTTC. The complete variable domain, with remaining parts taken from reference TRBV30 and TRBJ1-2, reads SQTIHQWPATLVQPVGSPLSLECTVEGTSNPNLYWYRQAAGRGLQLLFYSVGIGQISSEVPQNLSASRPQDRQFILSSKKLLLSDSGFYLCAWSARGIGYTFGSGTRLTVV.

The sample holds many counts of this clone. The chain joins TRBV7-9 to TRBJ2-7; 11 bases map to TRBD2. There are 15 residues in the CDR3. J lost 2 bases, V lost 4 bases, and 4 bases had no gene match. Germline CDR1 SEHNR, CDR2 FQNEAQ (reference sequence). The CDR3 spells CASSSGTSGAYEQYF. The CDR3 coding sequence is TGTGCCAGCAGCTCGGGGACTAGCGGAGCCTACGAGCAGTACTTC.

The genes are TRBV11-2 and TRBJ2-4; D not resolved. Germline CDR1 reads SGHAT; CDR2 reads FQNNGV. Trimming left V 1 base short and J 4 bases short, with 11 bases between. This CDR3 region has 15 residues. The CDR3 coding sequence is TGTGCCAGCAGCTTAGCGTCCTGGGCTAAAAACATTCAGTACTTC. Protein: CASSLASWAKNIQYF.

The chain links TRBV4-3 to TRBJ1-4, with TRBD1 identical over 7 bases. The germline gives CDR1 LGHNA, CDR2 YSLEER. V dropped 0 bases and J dropped 5; count of bases not matched to a gene: 6. CDR3 length: 16 amino acids. The CDR3 is CASSQDFPGGNEKLFF. The DNA of the CDR3 is TGCGCCAGCAGCCAAGATTTCCCAGGGGGGAATGAAAAACTGTTTTTT.

V is TRBV1 and J is TRBJ2-2; TRBD2 reflects the table's D call only, with no check against the DNA. TRBV1 represents a pseudogene. The CDR3 loop spans 19 amino acids. CDR3 region: CTSSQGTSGQPGCGGELFF. The DNA of the CDR3 is TGCACCAGCAGCCAAGGTACTAGCGGACAACCCGGGTGTGGCGGGGAGCTGTTTTTT.

The chain recombines TRBV15 with TRBJ1-1; tentatively, D is TRBD1 (6 bases). This CDR3 region has 11 residues. Trimming left V 6 bases short and J 7 bases short, with 9 bases between. Per germline, CDR1 LNHNV and CDR2 YYDKDF (reference sequence). Written as DNA, the CDR3 is TGTGCCACCAGTTTACAGGGTGAAGCTTTCTTT. This translates into CATSLQGEAFF.